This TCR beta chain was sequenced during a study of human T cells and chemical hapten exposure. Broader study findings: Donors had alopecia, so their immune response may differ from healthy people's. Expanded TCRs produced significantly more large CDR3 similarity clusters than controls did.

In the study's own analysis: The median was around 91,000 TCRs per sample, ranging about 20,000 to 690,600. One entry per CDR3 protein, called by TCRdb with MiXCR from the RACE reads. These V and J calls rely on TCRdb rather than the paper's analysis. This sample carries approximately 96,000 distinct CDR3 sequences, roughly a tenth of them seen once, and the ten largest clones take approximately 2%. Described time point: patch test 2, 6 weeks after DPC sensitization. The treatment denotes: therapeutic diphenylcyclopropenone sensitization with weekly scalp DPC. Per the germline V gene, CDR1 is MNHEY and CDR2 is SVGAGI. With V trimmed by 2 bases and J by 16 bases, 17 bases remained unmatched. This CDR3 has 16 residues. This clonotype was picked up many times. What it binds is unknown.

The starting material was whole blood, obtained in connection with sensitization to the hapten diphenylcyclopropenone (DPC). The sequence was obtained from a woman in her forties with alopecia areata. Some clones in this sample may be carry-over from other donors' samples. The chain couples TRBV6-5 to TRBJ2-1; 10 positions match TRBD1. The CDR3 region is CASSYLRSGTGADRFF. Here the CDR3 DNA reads TGTGCCAGCAGTTACCTACGTTCCGGGACAGGGGCCGATAGATTCTTC.